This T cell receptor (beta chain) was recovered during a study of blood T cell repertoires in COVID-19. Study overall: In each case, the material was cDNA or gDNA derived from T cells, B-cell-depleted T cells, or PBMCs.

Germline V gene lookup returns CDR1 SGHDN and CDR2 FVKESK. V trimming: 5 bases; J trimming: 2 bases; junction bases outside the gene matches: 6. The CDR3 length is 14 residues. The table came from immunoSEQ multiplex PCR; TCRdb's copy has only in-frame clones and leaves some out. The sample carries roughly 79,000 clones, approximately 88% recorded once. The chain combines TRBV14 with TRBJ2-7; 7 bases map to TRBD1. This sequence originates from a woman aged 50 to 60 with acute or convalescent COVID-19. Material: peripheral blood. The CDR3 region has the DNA TGTGCCAGCAGCAAGGGGGCGGGCCCCTACGAGCAGTACTTC. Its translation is CASSKGAGPYEQYF. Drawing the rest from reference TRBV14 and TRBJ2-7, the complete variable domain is EAGVTQFPSHSVIEKGQTVTLRCDPISGHDNLYWYRRVMGKEIKFLLHFVKESKQDESGMPNNRFLAERTGGTYSTLKVQPAELEDSGVYFCASSKGAGPYEQYFGPGTRLTVT.